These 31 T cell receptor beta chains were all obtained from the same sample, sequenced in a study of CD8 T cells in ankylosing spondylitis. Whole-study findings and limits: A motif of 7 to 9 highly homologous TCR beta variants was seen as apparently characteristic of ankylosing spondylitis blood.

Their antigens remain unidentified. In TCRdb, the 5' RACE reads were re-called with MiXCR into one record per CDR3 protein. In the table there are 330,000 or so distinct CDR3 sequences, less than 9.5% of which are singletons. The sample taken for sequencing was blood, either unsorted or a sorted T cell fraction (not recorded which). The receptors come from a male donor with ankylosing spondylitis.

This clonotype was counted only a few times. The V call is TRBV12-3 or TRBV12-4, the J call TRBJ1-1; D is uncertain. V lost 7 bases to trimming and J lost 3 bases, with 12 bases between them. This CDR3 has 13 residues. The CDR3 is CASMGSFDTEAFF. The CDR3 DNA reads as TGTGCCAGCATGGGGTCTTTTGACACTGAAGCTTTCTTT.

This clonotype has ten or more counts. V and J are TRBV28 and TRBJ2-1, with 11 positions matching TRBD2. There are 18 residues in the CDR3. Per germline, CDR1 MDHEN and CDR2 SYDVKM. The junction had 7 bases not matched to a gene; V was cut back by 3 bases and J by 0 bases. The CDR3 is CASSLLGTSGSSYNEQFF. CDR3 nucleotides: TGTGCCAGCAGTTTGCTTGGGACTAGCGGAAGCTCCTACAATGAGCAGTTCTTC.

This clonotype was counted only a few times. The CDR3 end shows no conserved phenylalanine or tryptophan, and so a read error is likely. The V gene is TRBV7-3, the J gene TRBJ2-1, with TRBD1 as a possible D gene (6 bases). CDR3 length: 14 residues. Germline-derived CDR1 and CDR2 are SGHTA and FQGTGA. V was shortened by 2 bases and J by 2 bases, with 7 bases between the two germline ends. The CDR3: CASSLGQTYNEQFL. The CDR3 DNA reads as TGTGCCAGCAGCTTAGGACAGACCTACAATGAGCAGTTCCTC.

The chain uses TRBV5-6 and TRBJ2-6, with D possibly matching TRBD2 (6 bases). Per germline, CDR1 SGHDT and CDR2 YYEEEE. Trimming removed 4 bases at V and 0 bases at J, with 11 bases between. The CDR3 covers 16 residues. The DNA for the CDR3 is TGTGCCAGCAGCCGGGACTCAATCTCTGGGGCCAACGTCCTGACTTTC. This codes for CASSRDSISGANVLTF.

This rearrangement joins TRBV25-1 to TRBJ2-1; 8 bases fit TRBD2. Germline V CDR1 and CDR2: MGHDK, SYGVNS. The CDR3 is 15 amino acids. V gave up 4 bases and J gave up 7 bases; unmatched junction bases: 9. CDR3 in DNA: TGTGCCAGCAGTGGGTCCGGACTAGCAGGAAATGAGCAGTTCTTC. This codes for CASSGSGLAGNEQFF.

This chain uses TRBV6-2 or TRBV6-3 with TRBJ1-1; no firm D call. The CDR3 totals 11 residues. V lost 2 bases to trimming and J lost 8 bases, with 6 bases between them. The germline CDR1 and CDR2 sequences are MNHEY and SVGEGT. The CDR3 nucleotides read TGTGCCAGCAGTTACAGGTTGGAAGCTTTCTTT. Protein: CASSYRLEAFF.

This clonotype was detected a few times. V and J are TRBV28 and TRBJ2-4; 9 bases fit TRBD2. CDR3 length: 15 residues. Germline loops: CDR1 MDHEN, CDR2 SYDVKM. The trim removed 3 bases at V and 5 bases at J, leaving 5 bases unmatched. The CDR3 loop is CASSFVAGVENIQYF. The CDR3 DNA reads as TGTGCCAGCAGTTTTGTAGCGGGAGTCGAAAACATTCAGTACTTC. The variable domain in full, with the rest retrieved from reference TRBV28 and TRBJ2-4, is DVKVTQSSRYLVKRTGEKVFLECVQDMDHENMFWYRQDPGLGLRLIYFSYDVKMKEKGDIPEGYSVSREKKERFSLILESASTNQTSMYLCASSFVAGVENIQYFGAGTRLSVL.

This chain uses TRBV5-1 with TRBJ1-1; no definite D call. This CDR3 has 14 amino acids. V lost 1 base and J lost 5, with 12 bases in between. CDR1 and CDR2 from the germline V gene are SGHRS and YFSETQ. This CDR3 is CASSLLVSETEAFF. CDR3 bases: TGCGCCAGCAGCTTGTTGGTTTCGGAGACTGAAGCTTTCTTT.

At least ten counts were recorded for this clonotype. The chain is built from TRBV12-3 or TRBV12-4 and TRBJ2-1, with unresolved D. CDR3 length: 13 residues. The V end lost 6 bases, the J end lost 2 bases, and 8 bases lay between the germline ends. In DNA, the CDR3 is TGTGCCAGCAGCCCTAACACCTACAATGAGCAGTTCTTC. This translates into CASSPNTYNEQFF.

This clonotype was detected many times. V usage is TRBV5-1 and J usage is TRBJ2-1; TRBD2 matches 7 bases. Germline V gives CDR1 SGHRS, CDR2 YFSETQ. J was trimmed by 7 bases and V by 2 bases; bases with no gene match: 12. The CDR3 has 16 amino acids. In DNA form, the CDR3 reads TGCGCCAGCAGCTTTTACCCCACTAGCGCGGGGAATGAGCAGTTCTTC. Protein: CASSFYPTSAGNEQFF.

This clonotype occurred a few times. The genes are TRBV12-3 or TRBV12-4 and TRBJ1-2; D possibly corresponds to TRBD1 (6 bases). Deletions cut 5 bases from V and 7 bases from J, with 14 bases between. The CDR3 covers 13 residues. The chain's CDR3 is CASSPRTAFGYTF. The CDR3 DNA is TGTGCCAGCAGTCCGCGGACAGCGTTTGGCTACACCTTC.

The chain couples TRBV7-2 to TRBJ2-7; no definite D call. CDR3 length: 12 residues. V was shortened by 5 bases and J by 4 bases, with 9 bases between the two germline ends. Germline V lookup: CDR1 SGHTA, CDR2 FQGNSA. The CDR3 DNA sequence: TGTGCCAGCAGCCCGCACGAGTACGAGCAGTACTTC. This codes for CASSPHEYEQYF.

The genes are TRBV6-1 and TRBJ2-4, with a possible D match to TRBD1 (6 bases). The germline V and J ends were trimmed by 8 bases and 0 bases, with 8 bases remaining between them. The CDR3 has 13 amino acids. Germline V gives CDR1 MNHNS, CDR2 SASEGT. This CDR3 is CASGRGAKNIQYF. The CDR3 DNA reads TGTGCCAGCGGCAGGGGAGCCAAAAACATTCAGTACTTC.

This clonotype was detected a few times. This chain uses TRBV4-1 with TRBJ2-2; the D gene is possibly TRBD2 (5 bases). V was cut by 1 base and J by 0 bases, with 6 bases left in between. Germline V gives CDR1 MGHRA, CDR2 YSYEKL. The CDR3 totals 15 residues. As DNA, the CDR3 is TGCGCCAGCAGCCAAGTAGCGACGAACACCGGGGAGCTGTTTTTT. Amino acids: CASSQVATNTGELFF.

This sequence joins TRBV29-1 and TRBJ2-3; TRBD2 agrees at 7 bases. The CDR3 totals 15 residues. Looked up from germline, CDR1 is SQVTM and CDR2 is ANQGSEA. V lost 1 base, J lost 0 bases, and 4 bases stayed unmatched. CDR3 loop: CSVEGGRVSTDTQYF. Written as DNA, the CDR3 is TGCAGCGTTGAAGGTGGGAGGGTTAGCACAGATACGCAGTATTTT.

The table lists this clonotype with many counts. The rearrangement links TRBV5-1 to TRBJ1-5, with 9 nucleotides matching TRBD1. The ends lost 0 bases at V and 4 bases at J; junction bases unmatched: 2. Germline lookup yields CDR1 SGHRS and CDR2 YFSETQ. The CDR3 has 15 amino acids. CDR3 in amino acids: CASSLDGTGNQPQHF. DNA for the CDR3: TGCGCCAGCAGCTTGGACGGGACAGGGAATCAGCCCCAGCATTTT.

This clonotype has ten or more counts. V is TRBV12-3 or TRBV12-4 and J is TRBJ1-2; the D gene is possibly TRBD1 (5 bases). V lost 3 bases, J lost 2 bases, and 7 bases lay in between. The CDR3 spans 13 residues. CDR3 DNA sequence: TGTGCCAGCAGTTTGGACAAGAACTATGGCTACACCTTC. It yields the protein CASSLDKNYGYTF.

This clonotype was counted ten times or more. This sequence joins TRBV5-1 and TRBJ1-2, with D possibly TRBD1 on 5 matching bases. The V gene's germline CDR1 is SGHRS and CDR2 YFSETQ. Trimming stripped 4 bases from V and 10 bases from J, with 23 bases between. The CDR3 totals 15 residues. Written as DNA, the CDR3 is TGCGCCAGCAGCCCCGTGGTTAGTCGCGGGGGATTCTACACCTTC. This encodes CASSPVVSRGGFYTF.

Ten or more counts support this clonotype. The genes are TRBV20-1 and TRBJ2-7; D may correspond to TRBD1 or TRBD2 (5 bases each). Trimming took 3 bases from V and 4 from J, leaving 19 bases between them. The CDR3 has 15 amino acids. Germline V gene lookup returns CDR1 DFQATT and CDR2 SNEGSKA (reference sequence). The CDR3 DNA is TGCAGTGCTAGGGGGCCTAGTGGTAGCGATTACGAGCAGTACTTC. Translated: CSARGPSGSDYEQYF.

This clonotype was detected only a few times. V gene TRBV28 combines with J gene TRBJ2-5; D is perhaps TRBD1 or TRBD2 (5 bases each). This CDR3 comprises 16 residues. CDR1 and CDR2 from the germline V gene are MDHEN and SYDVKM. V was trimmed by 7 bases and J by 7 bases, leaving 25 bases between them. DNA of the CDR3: TGTGCCAGCACCCCAGAAACGGGACGGGGTGACGGGACCCAGTACTTC. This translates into CASTPETGRGDGTQYF.

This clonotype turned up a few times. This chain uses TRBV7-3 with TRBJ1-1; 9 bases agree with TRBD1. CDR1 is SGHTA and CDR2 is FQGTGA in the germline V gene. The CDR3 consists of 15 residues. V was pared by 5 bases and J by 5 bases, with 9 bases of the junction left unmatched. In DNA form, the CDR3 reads TGTGCCAGCAGCCCAAGGGACAGGGAGGATACTGAAGCTTTCTTT. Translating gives CASSPRDREDTEAFF.

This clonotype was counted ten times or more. The CDR3 sequence is CASSWAGTGPYEQYF. In nucleotides, the CDR3 is TGTGCCAGCAGTTGGGCCGGGACGGGTCCCTACGAGCAGTACTTC. The rearrangement uses TRBV28 and TRBJ2-7; D might be TRBD1 or TRBD2, each matching 5 bases. The CDR3 length is 15 residues. The germline gives CDR1 MDHEN, CDR2 SYDVKM. Trimming removed 4 bases at V and 2 bases at J, with 15 bases between.

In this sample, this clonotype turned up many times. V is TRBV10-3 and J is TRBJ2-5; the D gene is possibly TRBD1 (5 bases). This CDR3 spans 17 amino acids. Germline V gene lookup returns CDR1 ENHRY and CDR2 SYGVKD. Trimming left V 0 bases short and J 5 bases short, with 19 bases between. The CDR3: CAISESEWGASSETQYF. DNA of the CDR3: TGTGCCATCAGTGAGTCGGAGTGGGGCGCTTCTTCCGAGACCCAGTACTTC.

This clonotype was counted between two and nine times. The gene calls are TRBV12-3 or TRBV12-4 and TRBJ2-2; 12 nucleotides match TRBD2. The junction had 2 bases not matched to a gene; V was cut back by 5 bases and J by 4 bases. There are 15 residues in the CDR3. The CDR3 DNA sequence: TGTGCCAGCAGTACGGGACTAGCGGGCACCGGGGAGCTGTTTTTT. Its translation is CASSTGLAGTGELFF.

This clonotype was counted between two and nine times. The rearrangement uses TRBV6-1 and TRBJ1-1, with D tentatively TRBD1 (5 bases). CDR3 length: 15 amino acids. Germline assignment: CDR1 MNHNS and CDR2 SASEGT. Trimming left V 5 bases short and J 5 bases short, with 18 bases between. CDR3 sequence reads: CASSPRDLRETEAFF. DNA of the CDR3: TGTGCCAGCAGTCCCCGGGACCTTCGGGAGACTGAAGCTTTCTTT.

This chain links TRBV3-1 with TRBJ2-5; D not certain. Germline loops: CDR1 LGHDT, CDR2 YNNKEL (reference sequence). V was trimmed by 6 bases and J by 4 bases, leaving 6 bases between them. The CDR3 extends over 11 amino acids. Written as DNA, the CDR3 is TGTGCCAGCAGAAGAGCAGAGACCCAGTACTTC. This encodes CASRRAETQYF.

CDR3 DNA: TGTGCCAGCAGTTTACTGCCAGCGAACACCGGGGAGCTGTTTTTT. Translation gives CASSLLPANTGELFF. This rearrangement joins TRBV12-3 or TRBV12-4 to TRBJ2-2; D uncertain. The CDR3 totals 15 residues. Trimming cost V 2 bases and J 0 bases, with 7 bases left between them.

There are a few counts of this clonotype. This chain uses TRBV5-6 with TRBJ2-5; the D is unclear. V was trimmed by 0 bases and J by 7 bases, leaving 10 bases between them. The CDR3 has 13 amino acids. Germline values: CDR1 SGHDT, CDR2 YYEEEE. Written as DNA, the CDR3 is TGTGCCAGCAGCTTGGGACTCCCGGGGACCCAGTACTTC. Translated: CASSLGLPGTQYF.

The CDR3 DNA reads as TGTGCCAGTAATCGAGCCGGCCTAGCGGGAAACAATGAGCAGTTCTTC. Amino acids: CASNRAGLAGNNEQFF. The V and J genes are TRBV7-8 and TRBJ2-1, with TRBD2 identical over 9 bases. CDR3 length: 16 residues. J lost 5 bases, V lost 9 bases, and 14 bases had no gene match. In germline, CDR1 is SGHVS, CDR2 FQNEAQ.

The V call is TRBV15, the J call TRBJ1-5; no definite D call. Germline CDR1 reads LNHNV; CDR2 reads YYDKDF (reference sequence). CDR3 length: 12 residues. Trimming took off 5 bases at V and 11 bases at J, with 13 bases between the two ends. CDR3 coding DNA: TGTGCCACCAGCGGCGGCCCGGCTACCCAGCATTTT. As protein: CATSGGPATQHF.

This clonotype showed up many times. The CDR3 is CASSPWTSGSYEQYF. The CDR3 DNA reads as TGTGCCAGCAGTCCTTGGACTAGCGGGAGTTACGAGCAGTACTTC. The rearrangement links TRBV12-3 or TRBV12-4 to TRBJ2-7, with 13 bases fitting TRBD2. This CDR3 is 15 amino acids long. J was trimmed by 4 bases and V by 5 bases; bases with no gene match: 5.